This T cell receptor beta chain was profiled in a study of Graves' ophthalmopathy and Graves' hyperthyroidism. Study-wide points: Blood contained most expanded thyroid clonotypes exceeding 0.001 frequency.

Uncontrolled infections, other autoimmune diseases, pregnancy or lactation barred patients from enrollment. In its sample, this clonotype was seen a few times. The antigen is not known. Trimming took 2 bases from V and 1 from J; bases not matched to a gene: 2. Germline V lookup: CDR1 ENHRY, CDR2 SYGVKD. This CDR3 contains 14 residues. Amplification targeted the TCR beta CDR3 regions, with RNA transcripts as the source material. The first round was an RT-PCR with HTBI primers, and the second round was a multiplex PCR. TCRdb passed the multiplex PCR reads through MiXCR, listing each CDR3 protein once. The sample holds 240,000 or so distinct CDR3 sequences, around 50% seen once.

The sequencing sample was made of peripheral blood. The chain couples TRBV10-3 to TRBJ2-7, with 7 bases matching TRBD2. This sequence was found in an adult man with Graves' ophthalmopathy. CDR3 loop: CAISEPGGSYEQYF. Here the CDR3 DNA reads TGTGCCATCAGTGAGCCCGGGGGGTCCTACGAGCAGTACTTC.